This T cell receptor (beta chain) is from a study of blood T cell repertoires in COVID-19 (dated by TCRdb to the early 2020s). Regarding the complete study: Samples from collaborators originated in the United States, Italy and Spain and spanned both the acute and convalescent phases of COVID-19. The prospective study material was composed of cDNA or gDNA derived from T cells, B-cell-depleted T cells, or PBMCs. The dataset comprised deeply sampled blood TCRbeta repertoires from subjects exposed to, actively infected with, or recovered from COVID-19. The repertoires were released in a freely available public database intended as a resource for research on the immune response to SARS-CoV-2. Samples came from the ongoing ImmuneRACE study (first 160 participants) plus 1,254 subjects from 6 global collaborators. A de-identified subject ID, COVID-19 status, age in years and sex were almost always included in the sample metadata. HLA class I and class II types, where available, came from metadata supplied by the sample provider rather than from assay-based typing. What the study reported, not specific to this receptor: The amount of clinical and demographic metadata varied by source and participant and was provided uncurated.

The collaborating institutions used their own protocols to collect whole blood in K2EDTA tubes. For TCRbeta analysis, collaborators shipped samples as frozen whole blood, isolated PBMCs, or DNA extracted from either of those sample types. TCRbeta CDR3 regions were amplified from genomic DNA using the immunoSEQ Assay, a bias-controlled multiplex PCR. The authors' pipeline ran thus. Nucleated cell counts per sample were estimated from amplification of reference gene primers within the assay. Sequence reads were collapsed and filtered to measure the absolute abundance of every unique TCRbeta CDR3 rearrangement. For each sample, productive Simpson clonality was calculated by taking the square root of Simpson's diversity index across productive rearrangements. The source is immuneACCESS, and TCRdb retained only in-frame sequences with V and J called. Part of the clones is not carried over; for the studies checked, unresolved V genes explain less than half of this, and the remainder is unexplained. The DNA gave D and trimming, while V, J and clone size come from that table. The table for this sample lists about 42,000 clones; roughly 76% of them were counted only once. The ten largest clones capture 25% to 35% of the sample.

About this clone itself: Its target antigen remains unknown. No much larger clonotype is one base removed from it; base qualities were not supplied.

The CDR3, from cysteine to phenylalanine, totals 15 residues. This entry keeps only the CDR3 DNA: 45 bases, framed from base 1. The junction shows trimming of 5 bases on V and 8 bases on J, and the gene matches do not reach 9 bases of it. CDR1 is given as WSHSY and CDR2 as SAAADI, both from the germline V gene. The chain was built from TRBV10-2 and TRBJ1-4; 9 central nucleotides agree with TRBD1. The sequenced sample was peripheral blood. This clonotype was obtained from a woman in her sixties or seventies with acute or convalescent COVID-19. The bases are TGCGCCAGCAGTCCCCAGGACAGGGGCGTGGAAAAACTGTTTTTT. This sequence encodes CASSPQDRGVEKLFF.